The T cell receptor (beta chain) described here comes from a study of pediatric ulcerative colitis. Overall study: Ulcerative colitis patients had pancolitis or left-sided colitis, with confirming histology. Notes on the study in general: Blood-rectal clonal overlap within each person was significantly higher in ulcerative colitis patients than controls.

This clone has just one count. The antigen is unknown. Repertoires were generated with immunoSEQ multiplex PCR, while TCRdb's copy carries only in-frame clones and drops some. The sample shows tens of thousands of clones, less than 90% of them seen only once. CDR3 length equals 13 residues. Germline V lookup: CDR1 MNHEY, CDR2 SMNVEV (reference sequence). Between the trimmed V and J ends, which lost 4 bases and 8 bases, there was a span of 14 bases. The chain combines TRBV27 with TRBJ1-2; D unresolved. Sequencing used blood. This clonotype was sampled from a boy between 10 and 17 years old with severe ulcerative colitis. Here the CDR3 DNA reads TGTGCCAGCAGTTCCCCTCCGTGGCGAGGCTACACCTTC. Protein sequence: CASSSPPWRGYTF.